These T cell receptor beta chains were read from a single sample in a study of STAT5B mutations in CD4+ large granular lymphocyte leukemia. Libraries were prepared by immunoSEQ multiplex PCR; TCRdb keeps only in-frame clonotypes and omits some of them. The table has more than 30,000 clones, about 78% seen once. The sequenced sample consisted of CD4+ T cells from blood buffy coats. These TCRs come from a human donor in good health. Both conserved end residues are trimmed from each CDR3.

v_call	j_call	cdr3_length	cdr3_aa
TRBV29-1	TRBJ2-2	12	SVRAGSVTGELF
TRBV7-2	TRBJ2-1	11	ASSSQPYNEQF
TRBV30	TRBJ2-1	13	AWSVTSGGPDEQF
TRBV7-6	TRBJ2-3	12	ASSSLRGTDTQY
TRBV7-2	TRBJ2-5	13	ASSLASGRGETQY
TRBV5-1	TRBJ2-2	14	ASSPGQGKNTGELF
TRBV6-6	TRBJ1-2	14	ASSYGGGETNYGYT
TRBV6-4	TRBJ2-3	13	ASSEAPGGIDTQY
TRBV2	TRBJ2-2	13	ASSGQREYTGELF
TRBV27	TRBJ2-5	13	ASSWASGSGETQY